This TCR beta chain was recovered during a study of identifying expanded T cells in peripheral blood. Findings of the study overall: Variance in clone template counts between approximately two-week samples significantly increased with total template count across all healthy donors.

No infections or other immune events were documented during collection. CDR3 length equals 15 residues. The germline V gene encodes CDR1 SGHNT and CDR2 YYREEE (reference sequence). V was clipped by 0 bases and J by 8 bases, with 17 bases between them. Assay: immunoSEQ multiplex PCR; the TCRdb copy retains only in-frame clones and omits some. Of roughly 92,000 clones in the sample, 88% were seen once. Worth noting for this clone: Its antigen remains unidentified.

The J gene is TRBJ1-2, the V gene TRBV5-4; weak D call: TRBD1 (6 bases). The sample taken for sequencing was blood. This TCR derives from a person aged 18 to 75 in good health. The CDR3 spells CASSLGVQGGSGYTF. Here the CDR3 DNA reads TGTGCCAGCAGCTTGGGGGTCCAAGGGGGGTCCGGCTACACCTTC.